Following are 10 T cell receptor beta chains from one sample sequenced in a study of CD8 T cells in ankylosing spondylitis. TCRdb re-called the 5' RACE reads through MiXCR, storing one row per CDR3 protein. This table has about 92,000 distinct CDR3 sequences, roughly 10% appearing once. Material: blood, either unsorted or a sorted T cell fraction (not recorded which). Receptors were obtained from a male donor with ankylosing spondylitis or in good health (not recorded which).

This clonotype showed up many times. CDR3 DNA sequence: TGCAGCGTAGAGCGTGGAAACTACGAGCAGTACTTC. Its protein is CSVERGNYEQYF. The rearrangement uses TRBV29-1 and TRBJ2-7; D gene unclear. Germline V gives CDR1 SQVTM, CDR2 ANQGSEA. V was cut by 6 bases and J by 3 bases, with 12 bases left in between. The length of the CDR3 is 12 residues.

This clonotype came up many times. The chain links TRBV20-1 to TRBJ1-5; D possibly corresponds to TRBD1 (6 bases). The CDR3 extends over 13 amino acids. CDR1 is DFQATT and CDR2 is SNEGSKA in the germline V gene (reference sequence). Between the trimmed V and J ends, which lost 6 bases and 5 bases, there was a span of 14 bases. CDR3 in DNA: TGCAGTGCCCGGGACACCGGGCATCAGCCCCAGCATTTT. Its protein product is CSARDTGHQPQHF.

This clonotype occurred many times. The chain has TRBV6-5 and TRBJ2-7; 9 nucleotides match TRBD2. Trimming cost V 2 bases and J 4 bases; bases outside gene matches: 9. From germline, CDR1 is MNHEY and CDR2 SVGAGI. This CDR3 region has 16 residues. CDR3 sequence reads: CASSYRVLAGKYEQYF. CDR3 bases: TGTGCCAGCAGTTACAGGGTTCTAGCGGGGAAATACGAGCAGTACTTC.

This clonotype was observed a handful of times. This chain uses TRBV19 with TRBJ2-7, with 10 bases matching TRBD1. The CDR3 runs 16 residues. Germline assignment: CDR1 LNHDA and CDR2 SQIVND (reference sequence). The J segment lost 4 bases and the V segment lost 6 bases, leaving 12 bases of the junction unmatched. The CDR3 loop reads CASSAIRQGASYEQYF. CDR3 bases: TGTGCCAGTAGCGCGATCAGACAGGGGGCGTCTTACGAGCAGTACTTC.

The rearrangement links TRBV7-2 to TRBJ2-7; 10 bases fit TRBD1. The germline gives CDR1 SGHTA, CDR2 FQGNSA. This CDR3 spans 14 amino acids. The junction had 2 bases not matched to a gene; V was cut back by 5 bases and J by 1 base. For the CDR3, the DNA is TGTGCCAGCAGCAGGGACAGGGGATCCTACGAGCAGTACTTC. Translating it yields CASSRDRGSYEQYF.

This rearrangement joins TRBV7-9 to TRBJ2-1; 7 bases line up with TRBD2. Trimming cost V 5 bases and J 7 bases; bases outside gene matches: 11. CDR3 size: 15 residues. Germline V lookup: CDR1 SEHNR, CDR2 FQNEAQ (reference sequence). For the CDR3, the DNA is TGTGCCAGCAGCCCGAGGACTAGTCGCCAAAATGAGCAGTTCTTC. Its translation is CASSPRTSRQNEQFF.

This clonotype was recorded many times. The CDR3 nucleotides read TGTGCCAGCAGTATCAGAGGGCGGACAGATACGCAGTATTTT. Amino acid sequence: CASSIRGRTDTQYF. The chain carries TRBV25-1 and TRBJ2-3; possible D gene TRBD2, 5 bases. V gave up 5 bases and J gave up 3 bases, with 12 bases separating them. CDR1 MGHDK and CDR2 SYGVNS come from the germline V gene. This CDR3 region has 14 residues.

With respect to this clonotype: This may arise from a read error, as a much more abundant clone is one base away. The genes are TRBV12-3 or TRBV12-4 and TRBJ1-2, with 7 bases aligning to TRBD1. This CDR3 is built from 18 residues. This chain's CDR3 is CARSPPDRSLGGIYGYTF. The CDR3 nucleotides read TGTGCCCGCAGTCCACCGGACAGGTCATTGGGGGGAATATATGGCTACACCTTC.

Notes on this clonotype: This may come from a read error, since a much larger clone is one base off. The chain combines TRBV12-3 or TRBV12-4 with TRBJ1-2; 7 bases line up with TRBD1. The CDR3 consists of 18 residues. The CDR3 nucleotides read TGTGCCCGCAGTTCCTATCGGATCCGAGGGGGCGAGGGCTATGGCTACACCTTC. As protein: CARSSYRIRGGEGYGYTF.

This clonotype was seen more than once but under ten times. This chain uses TRBV30 with TRBJ2-7; D uncertain. The V gene lost 1 base and the J gene lost 3 bases, with 16 bases spanning the gap. The CDR3 spans 15 residues. Germline V gene sequence: CDR1 GTSNPN, CDR2 SVGIG (reference sequence). CDR3 sequence: CAWSGGSLRSYEQYF. The CDR3 region has the DNA TGTGCCTGGAGTGGGGGATCATTAAGGAGCTACGAGCAGTACTTC.